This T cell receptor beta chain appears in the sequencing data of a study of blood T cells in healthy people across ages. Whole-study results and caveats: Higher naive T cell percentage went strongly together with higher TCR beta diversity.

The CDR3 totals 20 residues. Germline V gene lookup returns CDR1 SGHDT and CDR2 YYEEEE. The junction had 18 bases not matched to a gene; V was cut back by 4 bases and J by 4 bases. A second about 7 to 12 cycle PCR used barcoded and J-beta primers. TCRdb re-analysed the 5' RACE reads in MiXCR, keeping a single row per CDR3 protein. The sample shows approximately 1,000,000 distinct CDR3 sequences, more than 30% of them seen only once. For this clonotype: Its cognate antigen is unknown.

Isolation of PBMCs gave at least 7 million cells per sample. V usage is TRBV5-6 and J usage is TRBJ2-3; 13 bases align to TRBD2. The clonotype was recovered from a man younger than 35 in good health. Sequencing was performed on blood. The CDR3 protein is CASSPPIFGALAGGADTQYF. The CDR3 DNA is TGTGCCAGCAGCCCCCCCATCTTTGGCGCACTAGCGGGGGGGGCAGATACGCAGTATTTT.